The 8 T cell receptor beta chains reported below all come from one sample, sequenced in a study of chemoradiotherapy in HPV16-positive cancers. The repertoire was sequenced with immunoSEQ multiplex PCR; TCRdb's copy has only in-frame clones and lacks some. The sample yields approximately 1,000 clones, approximately 90% seen once. Sequenced material: tumor tissue, taken from a patient who underwent chemoradiotherapy. The receptors were gathered from a human donor with HPV-associated anogenital cancer.

The chain joins TRBV7-6 to TRBJ1-1; D gene ambiguous. Per germline, CDR1 SGHVS and CDR2 FNYEAQ. The length of the CDR3 is 16 residues. Trimming removed 5 bases at V and 1 base at J, with 17 bases between. The CDR3 here is CASSRTAGLTNTEAFF. In DNA, the CDR3 is TGTGCCAGCAGCCGGACCGCCGGGCTGACGAACACTGAAGCTTTCTTT.

The chain carries TRBV2 and TRBJ2-5; D remains ambiguous. Trimming cost V 4 bases and J 2 bases, with 8 bases left between them. There are 13 residues in the CDR3. The germline gives CDR1 SNHLY, CDR2 FYNNEI. The CDR3, as DNA: TGTGCCAGCAGTGTAACGTCGCAAGAGACCCAGTACTTC. It is translated as CASSVTSQETQYF.

This chain links TRBV25-1 with TRBJ1-2; 9 bases match TRBD1. Germline V gene data show CDR1 as MGHDK and CDR2 as SYGVNS. The CDR3 covers 16 residues. V dropped 3 bases and J dropped 4; count of bases not matched to a gene: 9. The DNA of the CDR3 is TGTGCCAGCAGTGAGACAGGGGGTTCTCGTGTCTATGGCTACACCTTC. Protein: CASSETGGSRVYGYTF.

The chain has TRBV27 and TRBJ2-2, with 9 bases identical to TRBD2. V trimming: 2 bases; J trimming: 5 bases; junction bases outside the gene matches: 6. This CDR3 contains 16 residues. Germline V gene data show CDR1 as MNHEY and CDR2 as SMNVEV (reference sequence). The CDR3 spells CASSLGAGGLTGELFF. CDR3 in DNA: TGTGCCAGCAGTTTAGGCGCGGGGGGGCTGACCGGGGAGCTGTTTTTT.

This clone occurred once. The chain employs TRBV5-6 and TRBJ1-2, with TRBD1 matching 12 bases. Looked up from germline, CDR1 is SGHDT and CDR2 is YYEEEE. The CDR3 runs 16 residues. The V and J ends lost 4 bases and 2 bases, in that order; junction bases with no gene match: 6. CDR3 sequence: CASSPGTGGGNYGYTF. As DNA, the CDR3 is TGTGCCAGCAGCCCGGGGACAGGGGGCGGCAACTATGGCTACACCTTC.

The rearrangement links TRBV30 to TRBJ1-5, with D maybe TRBD1 (5 bases). Looked up from germline, CDR1 is GTSNPN and CDR2 is SVGIG (reference sequence). The CDR3 is made up of 13 amino acids. Trimming left V 2 bases short and J 6 bases short, with 11 bases between. This CDR3 is CAWSLEGSQPQHF. The DNA of the CDR3 is TGTGCCTGGAGTTTAGAGGGGAGTCAGCCCCAGCATTTT.

This chain links TRBV23-1 with TRBJ1-5; TRBD1 might be the D (5 bases). TRBV23-1 is identified as an open reading frame with a role that is uncertain. The CDR3 runs to 15 residues. The ends were cut back, 3 bases at V and 3 bases at J, with 12 bases in the middle. CDR3 protein: CASSQPGRNNQPQHF. For the CDR3, the DNA is TGCGCCAGCAGTCAGCCGGGACGAAACAATCAGCCCCAGCATTTT.

The V call is TRBV29-1, the J call TRBJ2-3; tentatively, D is TRBD2 (5 bases). This CDR3 spans 11 amino acids. Germline-derived CDR1 and CDR2 are SQVTM and ANQGSEA. V lost 4 bases to trimming and J lost 7 bases, with 9 bases between them. CDR3 amino acids: CSVGWENTQYF. The CDR3 bases are TGCAGCGTTGGTTGGGAGAATACGCAGTATTTT.